A single T cell receptor (beta chain) is shown here with its context. The data stem from a study of blood T cell repertoires in COVID-19. The table came from immunoSEQ multiplex PCR; TCRdb's copy has only in-frame clones and leaves some out. The sample contains around 75,000 clones, around 89% of which appear only once. J lost 3 bases, V lost 6 bases, and 5 bases had no gene match. The CDR3 runs 15 residues. From germline, CDR1 is ENHRY and CDR2 SYGVKD. The sequencing sample was made of peripheral blood. The chain recombines TRBV10-3 with TRBJ2-7, with 13 bases fitting TRBD2. The sequence came from a human donor in a cohort sampled during active COVID-19. CDR3 protein: CAISAGLAGLYEQYF. The CDR3 region has the DNA TGTGCCATCAGCGCGGGACTAGCGGGACTCTACGAGCAGTACTTC.